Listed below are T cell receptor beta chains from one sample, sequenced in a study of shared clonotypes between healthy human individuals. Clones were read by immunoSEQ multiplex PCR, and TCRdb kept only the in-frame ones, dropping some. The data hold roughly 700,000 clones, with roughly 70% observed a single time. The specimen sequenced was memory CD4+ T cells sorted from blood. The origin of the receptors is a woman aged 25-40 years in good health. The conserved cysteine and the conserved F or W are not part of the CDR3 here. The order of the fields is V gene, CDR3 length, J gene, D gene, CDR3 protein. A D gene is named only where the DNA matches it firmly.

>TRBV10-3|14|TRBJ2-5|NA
AIRSSIEGSQETQY
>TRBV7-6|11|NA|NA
ASSLRQDYEQY
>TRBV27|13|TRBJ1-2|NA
ASSLMAGTNYGYT
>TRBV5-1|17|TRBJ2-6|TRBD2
ASSAEGTSGRLGANVLT
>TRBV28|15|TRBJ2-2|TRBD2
ASSLRLAGVEGGELF
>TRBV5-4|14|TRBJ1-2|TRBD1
ASSLDTGGAGDGYT
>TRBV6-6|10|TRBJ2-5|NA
ASSYDGETQY
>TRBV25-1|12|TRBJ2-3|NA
ASSEGIRRDTQY
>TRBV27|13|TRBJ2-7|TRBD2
ASSRRTSGRGEQY
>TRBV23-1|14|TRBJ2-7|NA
AAEGQLTTTSYEQY
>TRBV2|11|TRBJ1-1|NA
ASSSDGPTEAF
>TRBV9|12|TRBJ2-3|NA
ASSVVGTGDTQY
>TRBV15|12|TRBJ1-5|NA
ATSRGQINQPQH
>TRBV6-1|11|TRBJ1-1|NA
ASTSQQGSEAF
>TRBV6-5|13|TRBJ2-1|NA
ASSPYSGSYNEQF
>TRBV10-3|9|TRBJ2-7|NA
AISERNEQY
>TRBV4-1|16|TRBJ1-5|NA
ASSQLDLGFSRNQPQH
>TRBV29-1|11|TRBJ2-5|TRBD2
SVTLAGGGTQY
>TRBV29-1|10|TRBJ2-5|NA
SVRANQETQY
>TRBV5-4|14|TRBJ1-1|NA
ASSLGRRQLNTEAF
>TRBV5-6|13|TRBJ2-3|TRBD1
ASSRRTGWADTQY
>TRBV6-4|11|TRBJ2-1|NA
ASSDRERDEQF
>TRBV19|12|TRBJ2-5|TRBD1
ASSTQTGEETQY
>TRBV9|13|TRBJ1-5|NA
ASSVVGASNQPQH
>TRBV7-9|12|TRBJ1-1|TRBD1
ASSRTGENTEAF
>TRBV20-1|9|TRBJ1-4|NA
SASSGWEMF
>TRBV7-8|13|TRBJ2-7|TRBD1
ASSPTGTGWYEQY
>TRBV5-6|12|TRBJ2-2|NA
ASSPPRSTGELF
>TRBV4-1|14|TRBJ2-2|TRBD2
ASSQGLAGATGELF
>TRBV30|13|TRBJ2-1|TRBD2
AWSRLAGAYNEQF
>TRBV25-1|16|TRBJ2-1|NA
ASSEFHLAQSSYNEQF
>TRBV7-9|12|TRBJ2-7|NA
ASSLSGPLYEQY
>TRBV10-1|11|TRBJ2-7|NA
ATPTVPTYEQY
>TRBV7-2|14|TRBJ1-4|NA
ASSSRTGHSNEKLF
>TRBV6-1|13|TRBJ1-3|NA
ASTREGGSGNTIY
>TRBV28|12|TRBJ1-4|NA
ASSSTPVSEKLF
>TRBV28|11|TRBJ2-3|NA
ASSSGDADTQY
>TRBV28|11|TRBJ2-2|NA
ASGTPYTGELF
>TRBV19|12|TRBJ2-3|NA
ASSSGSYTDTQY
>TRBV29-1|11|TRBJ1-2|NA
SVPRTAAYGYT
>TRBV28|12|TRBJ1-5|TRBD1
ASVHRGRLPPQH
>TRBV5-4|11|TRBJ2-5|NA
ASSFPTSETQY
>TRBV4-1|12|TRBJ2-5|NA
ASSQEAHKETQY
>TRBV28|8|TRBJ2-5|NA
ASGTETQY
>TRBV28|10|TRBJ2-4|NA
ASSSRYRERY
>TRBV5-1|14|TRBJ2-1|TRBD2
ASTSGSGFEGEEQF
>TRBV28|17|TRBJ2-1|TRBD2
ASSYAAGSGPREEGEQF
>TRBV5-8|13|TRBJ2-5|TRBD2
ASSLEAGGVRTQY
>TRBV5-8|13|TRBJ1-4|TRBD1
ASSLDGTELGKLF
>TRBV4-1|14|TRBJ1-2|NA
ASSQEGGKLDYGYT
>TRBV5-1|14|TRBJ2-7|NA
ASSLGQGNVYYEQY
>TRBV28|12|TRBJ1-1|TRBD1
ASSPPGTGGSHR
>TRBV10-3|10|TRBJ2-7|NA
AISNPTYEQY
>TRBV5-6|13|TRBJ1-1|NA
ASSLGWPYRREAF
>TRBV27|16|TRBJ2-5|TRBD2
ASSLSDPGLAGKETQY
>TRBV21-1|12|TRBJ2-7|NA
ASRGASGFYEQY
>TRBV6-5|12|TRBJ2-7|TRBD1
ASSGTGSSYEQY
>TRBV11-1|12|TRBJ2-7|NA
ASSNLRVSYEQY
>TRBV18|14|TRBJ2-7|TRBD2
ASSPGLANDTYEQY